A single sample gave rise to the 6 T cell receptor beta chains below, sequenced in a study of cytomegalovirus exposure and HLA in healthy donors. Use of 60 Vbeta and 13 Jbeta primers characterized the PCR. Data came from immunoSEQ multiplex PCR; TCRdb stores just in-frame clones and leaves some out. This table holds about 140,000 clones. Sequencing used PBMCs. The receptors originated from a man in his forties or fifties in good health and CMV-seronegative.

This rearrangement joins TRBV29-1 to TRBJ2-5; D gene unclear. CDR1 is SQVTM, CDR2 ANQGSEA, per germline. Trimming took off 3 bases at V and 4 bases at J, with 6 bases between the two ends. This CDR3 has 11 residues. CDR3 sequence: CSVEVGETQYF. The CDR3 DNA follows: TGCAGCGTTGAGGTCGGAGAGACCCAGTACTTC.

The J gene is TRBJ2-1, the V gene TRBV7-2, with D perhaps matching TRBD2 (6 bases). V lost 3 bases and J lost 2, with 8 bases in between. This CDR3 is built from 14 residues. Per the germline V gene, CDR1 is SGHTA and CDR2 is FQGNSA. The CDR3 DNA is TGTGCCAGCAGCTTGGAGGGTACCTACAATGAGCAGTTCTTC. Translated, it gives CASSLEGTYNEQFF.

The V call is TRBV9, the J call TRBJ1-2; 7 bases align to TRBD1. V lost 1 base and J lost 5; bases outside the gene matches: 2. Germline V gene data show CDR1 as SGDLS and CDR2 as YYNGEE. The CDR3 covers 13 residues. CDR3 nucleotide sequence: TGTGCCAGCAGCGTACCGGGACAGTATGGCTACACCTTC. Translating gives CASSVPGQYGYTF.

The rearrangement links TRBV7-6 to TRBJ2-3, with 9 nucleotides matching TRBD2. CDR3 length: 15 residues. Germline loops: CDR1 SGHVS, CDR2 FNYEAQ. V lost 5 bases, J lost 10 bases, and 13 bases stayed unmatched. DNA of the CDR3: TGTGCCAGCAGCAATCGATTGCGGGGGGGCCCTGCGCAGTATTTT. Translation gives CASSNRLRGGPAQYF.

The chain uses TRBV4-2 and TRBJ1-3, with a possible D match to TRBD1 (5 bases). This CDR3 region has 17 residues. V lost 0 bases and J 3 bases, leaving 15 bases between the germline ends. The germline CDR1 and CDR2 sequences are LGHNA and YNFKEQ. CDR3 residues: CASSQDMEGVFGNTIYF. The DNA of the CDR3 is TGTGCCAGCAGCCAAGATATGGAAGGGGTTTTTGGAAACACCATATATTTT.

J is TRBJ2-3 and V is TRBV7-9, with TRBD1 matching over 12 bases. Trimming at V came to 1 base and at J to 5 bases, leaving 4 bases not matched to a gene. The CDR3 is made up of 16 amino acids. Germline CDR1 and CDR2: SEHNR and FQNEAQ (reference sequence). CDR3 nucleotide sequence: TGTGCCAGCAGCTTAGGGGACAGGGGGCGGAAAGATACGCAGTATTTT. Protein: CASSLGDRGRKDTQYF.